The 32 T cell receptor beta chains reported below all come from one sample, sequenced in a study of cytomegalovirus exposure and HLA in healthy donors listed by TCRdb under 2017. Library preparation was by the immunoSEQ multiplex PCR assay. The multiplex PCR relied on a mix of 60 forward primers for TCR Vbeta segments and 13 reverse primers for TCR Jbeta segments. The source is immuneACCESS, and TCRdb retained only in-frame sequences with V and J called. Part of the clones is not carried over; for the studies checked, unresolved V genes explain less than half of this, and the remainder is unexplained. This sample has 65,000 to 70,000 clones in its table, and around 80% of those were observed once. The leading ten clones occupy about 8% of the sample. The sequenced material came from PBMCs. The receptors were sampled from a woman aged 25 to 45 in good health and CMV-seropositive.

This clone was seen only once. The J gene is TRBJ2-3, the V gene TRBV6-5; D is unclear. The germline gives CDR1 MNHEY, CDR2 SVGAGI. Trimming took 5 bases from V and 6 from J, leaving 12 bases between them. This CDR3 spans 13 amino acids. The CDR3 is CASSQRGRDTQYF. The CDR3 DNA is TGTGCCAGCAGTCAACGAGGCCGGGATACGCAGTATTTT.

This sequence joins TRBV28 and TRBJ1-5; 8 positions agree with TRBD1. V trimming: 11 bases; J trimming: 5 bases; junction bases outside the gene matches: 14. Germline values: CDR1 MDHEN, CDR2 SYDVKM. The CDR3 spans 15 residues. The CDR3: CASQGALLGDQPQHF. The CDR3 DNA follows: TGTGCCTCTCAGGGGGCCCTCTTGGGGGATCAGCCCCAGCATTTT.

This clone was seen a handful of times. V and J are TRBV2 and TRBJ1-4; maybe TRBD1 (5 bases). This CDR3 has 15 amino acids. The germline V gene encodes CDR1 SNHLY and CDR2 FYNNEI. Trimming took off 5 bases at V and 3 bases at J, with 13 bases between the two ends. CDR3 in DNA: TGTGCCAGCAGTCAAAAACAGGAGTCTAATGAAAAACTGTTTTTT. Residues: CASSQKQESNEKLFF.

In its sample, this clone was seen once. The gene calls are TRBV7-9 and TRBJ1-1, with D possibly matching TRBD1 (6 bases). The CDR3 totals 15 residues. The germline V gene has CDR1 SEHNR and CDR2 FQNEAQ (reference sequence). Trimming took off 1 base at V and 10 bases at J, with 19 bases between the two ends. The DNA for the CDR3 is TGTGCCAGCAGCTTAGGTAGCCCCCTACAGGGTGGAGCTTTCTTT. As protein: CASSLGSPLQGGAFF.

The CDR3 sequence: CASRSQGQGAYGYTF. CDR3 DNA: TGTGCCAGTAGATCCCAGGGGCAGGGGGCTTACGGCTACACCTTC. This chain joins TRBV19 and TRBJ1-2, with 8 bases matching TRBD1. CDR1 is LNHDA, CDR2 SQIVND, per germline (reference sequence). Trimming at V came to 6 bases and at J to 8 bases, leaving 14 bases not matched to a gene. There are 15 residues in the CDR3.

For the CDR3, the DNA is TGTGCCAGCAGTTTGGGTCAAGGGGCAGGGAACACTGAAGCTTTCTTT. Its translation: CASSLGQGAGNTEAFF. The chain carries TRBV27 and TRBJ1-1; D perhaps matches TRBD1 (5 bases). This CDR3 contains 16 residues. V lost 3 bases and J lost 1, with 15 bases in between. CDR1 MNHEY and CDR2 SMNVEV come from the germline V gene (reference sequence).

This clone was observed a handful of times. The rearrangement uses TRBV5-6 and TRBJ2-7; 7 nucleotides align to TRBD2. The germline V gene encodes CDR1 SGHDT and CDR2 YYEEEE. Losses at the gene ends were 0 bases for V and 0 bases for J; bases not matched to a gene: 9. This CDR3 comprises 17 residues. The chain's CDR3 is CASSLALASGSSYEQYF. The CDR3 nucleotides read TGTGCCAGCAGCTTGGCTTTGGCTAGCGGAAGCTCCTACGAGCAGTACTTC.

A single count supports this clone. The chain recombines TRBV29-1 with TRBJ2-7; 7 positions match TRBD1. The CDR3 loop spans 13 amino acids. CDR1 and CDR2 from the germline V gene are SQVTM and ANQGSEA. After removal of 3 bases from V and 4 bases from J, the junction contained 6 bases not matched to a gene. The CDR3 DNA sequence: TGCAGCGTTGAGCGGCAGGGGGTATACGAGCAGTACTTC. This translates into CSVERQGVYEQYF.

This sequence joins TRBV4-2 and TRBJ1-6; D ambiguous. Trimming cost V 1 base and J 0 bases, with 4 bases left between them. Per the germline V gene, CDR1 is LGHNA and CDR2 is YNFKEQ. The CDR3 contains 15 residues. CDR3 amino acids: CASSQGGSYNSPLHF. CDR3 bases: TGTGCCAGCAGCCAAGGAGGCTCCTATAATTCACCCCTCCACTTT.

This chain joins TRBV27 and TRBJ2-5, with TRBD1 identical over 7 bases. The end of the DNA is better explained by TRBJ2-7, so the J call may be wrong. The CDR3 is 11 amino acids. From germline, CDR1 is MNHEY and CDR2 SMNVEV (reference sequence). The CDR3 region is CASWDSYEQYF. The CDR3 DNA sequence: TGTGCCAGCTGGGACAGCTACGAGCAGTACTTC.

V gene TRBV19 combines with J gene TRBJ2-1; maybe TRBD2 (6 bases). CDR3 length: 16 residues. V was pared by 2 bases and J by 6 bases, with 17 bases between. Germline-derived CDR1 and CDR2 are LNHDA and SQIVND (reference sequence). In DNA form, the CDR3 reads TGTGCCAGTAGTATAAGTACCCTAGCGTTGGGCAATGAGCAGTTCTTC. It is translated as CASSISTLALGNEQFF.

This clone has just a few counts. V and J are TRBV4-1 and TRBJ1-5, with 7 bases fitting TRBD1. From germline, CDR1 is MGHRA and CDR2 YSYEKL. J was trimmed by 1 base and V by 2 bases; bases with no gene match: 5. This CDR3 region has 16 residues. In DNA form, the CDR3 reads TGCGCCAGCAGCCAAACCGACAGGGCAAGCAATCAGCCCCAGCATTTT. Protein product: CASSQTDRASNQPQHF.

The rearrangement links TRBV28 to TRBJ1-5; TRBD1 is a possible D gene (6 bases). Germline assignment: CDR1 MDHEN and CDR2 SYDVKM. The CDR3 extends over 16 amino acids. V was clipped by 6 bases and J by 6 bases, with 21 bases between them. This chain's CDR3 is CASSLFGGASGQPQHF. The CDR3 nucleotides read TGTGCCAGCAGCCTCTTTGGGGGCGCGAGTGGTCAGCCCCAGCATTTT.

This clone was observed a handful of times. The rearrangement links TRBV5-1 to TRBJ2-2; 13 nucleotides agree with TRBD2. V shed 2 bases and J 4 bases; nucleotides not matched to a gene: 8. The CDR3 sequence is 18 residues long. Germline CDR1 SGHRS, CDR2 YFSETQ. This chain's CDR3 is CASSFLGTSGIGTGELFF. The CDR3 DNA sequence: TGCGCCAGCAGCTTCTTAGGGACTAGCGGGATCGGCACCGGGGAGCTGTTTTTT.

The CDR3 loop reads CAHQTGNGNIQYF. CDR3 sequence (DNA): TGTGCCCACCAAACGGGAAATGGGAACATTCAGTACTTC. The V call is TRBV30, the J call TRBJ2-4; tentative D call: TRBD2 (5 bases). Per the germline V gene, CDR1 is GTSNPN and CDR2 is SVGIG (reference sequence). V lost 8 bases and J 7 bases, leaving 18 bases between the germline ends. This CDR3 is built from 13 residues.

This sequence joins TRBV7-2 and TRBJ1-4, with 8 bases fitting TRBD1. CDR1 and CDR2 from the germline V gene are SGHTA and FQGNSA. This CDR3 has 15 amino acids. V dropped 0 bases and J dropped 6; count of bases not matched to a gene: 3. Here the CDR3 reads CASSLAGRGHEKLFF. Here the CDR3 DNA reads TGTGCCAGCAGCTTAGCTGGCAGGGGGCATGAAAAACTGTTTTTT.

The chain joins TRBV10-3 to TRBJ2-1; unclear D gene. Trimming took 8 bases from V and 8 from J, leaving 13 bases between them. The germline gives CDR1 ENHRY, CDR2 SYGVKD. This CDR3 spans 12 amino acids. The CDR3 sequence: CAISESAYEQFF. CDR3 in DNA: TGTGCCATCTCGGAGAGCGCCTATGAGCAGTTCTTC.

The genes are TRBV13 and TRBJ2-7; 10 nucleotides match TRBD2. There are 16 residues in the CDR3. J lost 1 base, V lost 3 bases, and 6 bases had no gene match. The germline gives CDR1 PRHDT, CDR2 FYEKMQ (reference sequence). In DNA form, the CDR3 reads TGTGCCAGCAGCTTCATAGCGGGAGGACGATCCTACGAGCAGTACTTC. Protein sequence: CASSFIAGGRSYEQYF.

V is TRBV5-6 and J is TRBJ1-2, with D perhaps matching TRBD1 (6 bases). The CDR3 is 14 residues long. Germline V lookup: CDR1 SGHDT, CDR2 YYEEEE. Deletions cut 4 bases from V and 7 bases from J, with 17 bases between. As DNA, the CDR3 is TGTGCCAGCAGCCCTTTGGGGGGGGCTGTTGGCTACACCTTC. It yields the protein CASSPLGGAVGYTF.

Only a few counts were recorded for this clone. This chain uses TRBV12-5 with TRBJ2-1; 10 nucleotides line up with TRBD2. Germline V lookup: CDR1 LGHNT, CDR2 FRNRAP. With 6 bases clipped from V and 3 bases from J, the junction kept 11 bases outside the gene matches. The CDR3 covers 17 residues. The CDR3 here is CASGLRASGSFYNEQFF. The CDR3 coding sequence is TGTGCTAGTGGGTTGAGGGCTAGCGGGAGTTTCTACAATGAGCAGTTCTTC. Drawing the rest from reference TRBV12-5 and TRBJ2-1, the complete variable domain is DARVTQTPRHKVTEMGQEVTMRCQPILGHNTVFWYRQTMMQGLELLAYFRNRAPLDDSGMPKDRFSAEMPDATLATLKIQPSEPRDSAVYFCASGLRASGSFYNEQFFGPGTRLTVL.

CDR3 protein: CASSLELADSTDTQYF. In DNA, the CDR3 is TGTGCCAGCAGCTTGGAACTAGCGGATAGCACAGATACGCAGTATTTT. V is TRBV5-4 and J is TRBJ2-3; 8 positions match TRBD2. The CDR3 spans 16 residues. Germline CDR1 reads SGHNT; CDR2 reads YYREEE (reference sequence). V shed 0 bases and J 0 bases; nucleotides not matched to a gene: 3.

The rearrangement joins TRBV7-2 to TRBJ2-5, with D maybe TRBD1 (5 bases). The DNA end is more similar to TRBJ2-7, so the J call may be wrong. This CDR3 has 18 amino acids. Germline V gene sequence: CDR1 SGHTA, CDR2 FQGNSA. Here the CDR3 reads CASSLVAGIPLNSYEQYF. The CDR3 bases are TGTGCCAGCAGCTTAGTTGCAGGGATCCCATTAAATTCCTACGAGCAGTACTTC.

CDR3 protein: CASSLTGSKVSYEQYF. DNA for the CDR3: TGTGCCAGCAGCTTAACAGGGTCAAAAGTCTCCTACGAGCAGTACTTC. The chain has TRBV7-2 and TRBJ2-7; D possibly corresponds to TRBD1 (6 bases). The CDR3 contains 16 residues. The germline V gene encodes CDR1 SGHTA and CDR2 FQGNSA. Trimming removed 2 bases from V and 0 bases from J, with 14 bases in between. The variable domain in full, completed from reference TRBV7-2 and TRBJ2-7, reads GAGVSQSPSNKVTEKGKDVELRCDPISGHTALYWYRQSLGQGLEFLIYFQGNSAPDKSGLPSDRFSAERTGGSVSTLTIQRTQQEDSAVYLCASSLTGSKVSYEQYFGPGTRLTVT.

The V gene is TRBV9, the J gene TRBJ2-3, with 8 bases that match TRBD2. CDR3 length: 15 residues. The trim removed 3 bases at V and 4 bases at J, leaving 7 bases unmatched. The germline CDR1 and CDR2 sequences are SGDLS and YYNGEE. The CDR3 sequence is CASSGLAGIPDTQYF. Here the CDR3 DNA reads TGTGCCAGCAGCGGTTTAGCGGGAATCCCAGATACGCAGTATTTT.

This CDR3 is CASSTGSPAGYEQFF. The CDR3 DNA reads TGCGCCAGCAGCACCGGTAGCCCGGCCGGGTATGAGCAGTTCTTC. This chain connects TRBV5-1 to TRBJ2-1; D remains ambiguous. Trimming took 4 bases from V and 8 from J, leaving 19 bases between them. From germline, CDR1 is SGHRS and CDR2 YFSETQ. The CDR3 sequence is 15 residues long.

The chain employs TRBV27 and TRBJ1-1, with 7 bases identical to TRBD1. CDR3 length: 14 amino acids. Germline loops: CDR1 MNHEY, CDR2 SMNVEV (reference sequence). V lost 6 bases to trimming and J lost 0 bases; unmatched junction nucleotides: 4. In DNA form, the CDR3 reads TGTGCCAGCAGGTCACAGGGGATGAACACTGAAGCTTTCTTT. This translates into CASRSQGMNTEAFF.

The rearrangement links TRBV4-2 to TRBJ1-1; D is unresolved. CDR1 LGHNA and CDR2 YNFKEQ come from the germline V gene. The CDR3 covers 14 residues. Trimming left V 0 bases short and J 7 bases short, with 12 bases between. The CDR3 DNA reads TGTGCCAGCAGCCAAGACCTACGGGGTCGTGAAGCTTTCTTT. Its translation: CASSQDLRGREAFF.

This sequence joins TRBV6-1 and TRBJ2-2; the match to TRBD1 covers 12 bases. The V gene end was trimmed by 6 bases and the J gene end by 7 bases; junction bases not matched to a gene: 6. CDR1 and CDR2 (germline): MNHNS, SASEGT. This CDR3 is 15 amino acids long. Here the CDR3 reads CASRGQGASSGELFF. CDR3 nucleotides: TGTGCCAGCAGGGGACAGGGGGCGAGTAGCGGGGAGCTGTTTTTT.

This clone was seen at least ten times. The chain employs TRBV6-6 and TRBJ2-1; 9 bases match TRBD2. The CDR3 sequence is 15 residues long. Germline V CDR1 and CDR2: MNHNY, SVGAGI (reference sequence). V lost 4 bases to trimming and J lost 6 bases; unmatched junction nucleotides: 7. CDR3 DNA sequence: TGTGCCAGCAGTTTCAGCGGGAGGCCCTCCAATGAGCAGTTCTTC. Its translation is CASSFSGRPSNEQFF.

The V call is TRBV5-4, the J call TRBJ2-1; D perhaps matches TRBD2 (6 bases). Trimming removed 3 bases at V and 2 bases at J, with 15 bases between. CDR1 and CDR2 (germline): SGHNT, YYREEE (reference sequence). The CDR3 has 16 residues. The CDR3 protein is CASSSEVGRTYNEQFF. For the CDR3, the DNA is TGTGCCAGCAGCTCAGAGGTCGGGAGAACCTACAATGAGCAGTTCTTC. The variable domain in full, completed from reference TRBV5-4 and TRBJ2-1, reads ETGVTQSPTHLIKTRGQQVTLRCSSQSGHNTVSWYQQALGQGPQFIFQYYREEENGRGNFPPRFSGLQFPNYSSELNVNALELDDSALYLCASSSEVGRTYNEQFFGPGTRLTVL.

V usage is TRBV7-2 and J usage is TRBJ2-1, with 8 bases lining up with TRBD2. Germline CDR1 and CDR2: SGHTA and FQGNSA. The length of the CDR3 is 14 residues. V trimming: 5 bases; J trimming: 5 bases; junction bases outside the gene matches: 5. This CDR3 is CASSPRTSNNEQFF. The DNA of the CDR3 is TGTGCCAGCAGCCCCCGGACTAGCAACAATGAGCAGTTCTTC.

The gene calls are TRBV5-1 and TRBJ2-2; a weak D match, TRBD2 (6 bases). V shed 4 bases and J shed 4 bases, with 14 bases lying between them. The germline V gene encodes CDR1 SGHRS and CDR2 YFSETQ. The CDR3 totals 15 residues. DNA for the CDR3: TGCGCCAGCAGCGTGGCGAGTAGCGGCACCGGGGAGCTGTTTTTT. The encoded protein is CASSVASSGTGELFF.